Listed below are T cell receptor beta chains from one sample, sequenced in a study of response to subunit inactivated influenza vaccine. MiXCR, run by TCRdb on the RT-PCR reads, gives a single entry per CDR3 protein. The sample lists about 520,000 distinct CDR3 sequences, approximately 7.8% occurring once. This specimen consisted of PBMCs from blood, obtained 23 to 25 months after vaccination. These receptors originate from a man between 50 and 69 years old who received an inactivated influenza vaccine. Each CDR3 is given with its conserved first and last residue. D genes are given only for firm matches. Clone size is not always given. Where it is, it says once, few, many or a class for expanded clones.

v_gene	j_gene	abundance	d_gene	CDR3aa	CDR3nt
TRBV30	TRBJ2-1	many	.	CAWSKGISSYNEQFF	TGTGCCTGGAGTAAGGGCATAAGCTCCTACAATGAGCAGTTCTTC
TRBV4-2	TRBJ2-1	few	.	CASSQAARGGNEQFF	TGTGCCAGCAGCCAGGCGGCGAGGGGAGGCAATGAGCAGTTCTTC
TRBV20-1	TRBJ1-4	many	.	CSARTGSVTNEKLFF	TGCAGTGCTAGAACAGGGTCTGTAACTAATGAAAAACTGTTTTTT
TRBV7-2	TRBJ2-7	many	.	CASSFMEGSYEQYF	TGTGCCAGCAGCTTTATGGAAGGAAGTTACGAGCAGTACTTC
TRBV20-1	TRBJ1-5	few	TRBD1	CSALITGGYNQPQHF	TGCAGTGCTCTAATTACAGGGGGCTACAATCAGCCCCAGCATTTT
TRBV5-1	TRBJ1-2	.	.	CASRLIIQGGNYGYTF	TGCGCCAGCAGGCTGATCATACAGGGTGGTAACTATGGCTACACCTTC
TRBV10-3	TRBJ2-7	.	.	CAISVTGSEQYF	TGTGCCATCAGTGTTACAGGGTCCGAGCAGTACTTC
TRBV20-1	TRBJ2-3	few	TRBD2	CSAPSPTSGRPDTQYF	TGCAGTGCCCCGAGTCCGACTAGCGGGAGACCGGATACGCAGTATTTT
TRBV20-1	TRBJ1-6	many	TRBD1	CSARDQTGRNSPLHF	TGCAGTGCTAGAGACCAGACAGGGAGGAATTCACCCCTCCACTTT
TRBV29-1	TRBJ2-1	few	TRBD2	CSVPRDYSYNEQFF	TGCAGCGTTCCCAGGGACTATTCCTACAATGAGCAGTTCTTC
TRBV3-1	TRBJ2-7	.	.	CASSQPGTTEQYF	TGTGCCAGCAGCCAGCCCGGGACGACCGAGCAGTACTTC
TRBV20-1	TRBJ2-7	many	.	CSARESAYEQYF	TGCAGTGCTAGAGAGTCCGCCTACGAGCAGTACTTC
TRBV6-5	TRBJ1-2	few	.	CASSHGWYYGYTF	TGTGCCAGCAGTCACGGGTGGTACTATGGCTACACCTTC
TRBV20-1	TRBJ2-7	.	.	CSARRGTGSYEQYF	TGCAGTGCTAGGAGAGGGACGGGATCCTACGAGCAGTACTTC
TRBV9	TRBJ2-7	.	.	CASSVGTGVMGEQYF	TGTGCCAGCAGCGTTGGGACCGGGGTAATGGGCGAGCAGTACTTC
TRBV12-3/TRBV12-4	TRBJ1-1	few	TRBD1	CASSLTGGKTEAFF	TGTGCCAGCAGCCTGACAGGGGGTAAGACTGAAGCTTTCTTT
TRBV5-1	TRBJ2-1	few	TRBD2	CASSLSGTSGYNEQFF	TGCGCCAGCAGCTTGTCCGGGACTAGCGGGTACAATGAGCAGTTCTTC
TRBV7-9	TRBJ1-4	few	TRBD1	CASTRTGDNEKLFF	TGTGCCAGCACCAGAACAGGGGATAATGAAAAACTGTTTTTT
TRBV28	TRBJ2-7	.	TRBD2	CASSLPGTNSYEQYF	TGTGCCAGCAGTTTACCCGGGACTAACTCCTACGAGCAGTACTTC
TRBV24-1	TRBJ2-7	many	TRBD1	CATSDGSRTGYYEQYF	TGTGCCACCAGTGATGGATCTCGGACAGGGTACTACGAGCAGTACTTC
TRBV20-1	TRBJ2-5	.	TRBD2	CSARDRASGRLQETQYF	TGCAGTGCTAGAGATCGGGCTAGCGGAAGGCTACAAGAGACCCAGTACTTC
TRBV10-1	TRBJ2-7	few	TRBD2	CASSETSGGYEQYF	TGCGCCAGCAGTGAGACTAGCGGGGGTTACGAGCAGTACTTC
TRBV2	TRBJ2-3	few	.	CASTVDSLRTDTQYF	TGTGCCAGCACCGTAGACAGTCTGCGCACAGATACGCAGTATTTT
TRBV4-1	TRBJ1-1	few	.	CASSQERDAGALSNTEAFF	TGCGCCAGCAGCCAAGAAAGGGACGCAGGAGCGCTATCGAACACTGAAGCTTTCTTT
TRBV6-5	TRBJ2-7	few	.	CASSSLSAGEQYF	TGTGCCAGCAGTTCCCTCAGTGCAGGCGAGCAGTACTTC
TRBV25-1	TRBJ2-3	many	.	CASSPGTVGWYF	TGTGCCAGCAGTCCCGGGACCGTTGGATGGTATTTT
TRBV5-5	TRBJ1-5	few	.	CASSLERSKQPQHF	TGTGCCAGCAGCTTGGAACGGTCGAAGCAGCCCCAGCATTTT
TRBV12-3/TRBV12-4	TRBJ2-4	many	.	CASSSGGVAKNIQYF	TGTGCCAGCAGCTCAGGGGGGGTAGCCAAAAACATTCAGTACTTC
TRBV4-3	TRBJ2-3	many	TRBD2	CASSPLAGGADTQYF	TGCGCCAGCAGCCCTCTAGCGGGAGGCGCAGATACGCAGTATTTT
TRBV12-3/TRBV12-4	TRBJ2-7	many	TRBD1	CASSNRGGQYYEQYF	TGTGCCAGCAGTAACAGAGGGGGACAGTACTACGAGCAGTACTTC
TRBV12-3/TRBV12-4	TRBJ2-3	few	TRBD2	CASSPRGGLTDTQYF	TGTGCCAGCAGTCCTCGGGGAGGGCTCACAGATACGCAGTATTTT
TRBV12-3/TRBV12-4	TRBJ2-1	many	.	CASSFGPNNEQFF	TGTGCCAGCAGTTTCGGCCCAAACAATGAGCAGTTCTTC
TRBV9	TRBJ2-3	.	TRBD2	CASSAPGLAGGNSLAWTDTQYF	TGTGCCAGCAGCGCACCGGGACTAGCGGGGGGGAACTCACTAGCTTGGACAGATACGCAGTATTTT
TRBV7-9	TRBJ2-3	many	TRBD1	CASSLAGGWDTQYF	TGTGCCAGCAGCTTAGCAGGGGGCTGGGATACGCAGTATTTT
TRBV12-3/TRBV12-4	TRBJ2-3	many	.	CASSPGTDTQYF	TGTGCCAGCAGTCCGGGGACAGATACGCAGTATTTT
TRBV15	TRBJ2-5	many	.	CATSREENQETQYF	TGTGCCACCAGCAGAGAGGAAAACCAAGAGACCCAGTACTTC
TRBV5-1	TRBJ2-3	few	.	CASSFRRGTDTQYF	TGCGCCAGCAGCTTTCGGAGAGGCACAGATACGCAGTATTTT
TRBV11-2	TRBJ2-7	many	.	CASTRDGLLDEQYF	TGTGCCAGCACCCGGGACGGACTCTTGGACGAGCAGTACTTC
TRBV6-2/TRBV6-3	TRBJ2-1	many	.	CASSYILNNEQFF	TGTGCCAGCAGTTATATACTCAACAATGAGCAGTTCTTC